The 8 T cell receptor beta chains below all came from one sample that was sequenced in a study of blood T cells in healthy people across ages. Alongside a J-beta primer mix, a sample-barcoded 5' primer served in a second PCR lasting about 7 to 12 cycles. TCRdb recomputed calls from the 5' RACE reads with MiXCR, one row per CDR3 protein. The repertoire consists of a few hundred thousand distinct CDR3 sequences, with over 45% occurring once and the leading ten covering 45% to 55%. The sequencing input was blood. Source of these receptors: a man aged 60-69 years in good health.

The chain uses TRBV21-1 and TRBJ2-4. TRBV21-1 is designated a pseudogene. The CDR3 is 13 amino acids. The CDR3, as DNA: TGTGCCAGCAGCAAAGGCCCCAAAAACATTCAGTACTTC. Translating gives CASSKGPKNIQYF.

The chain is built from TRBV20-1 and TRBJ1-1; 7 bases match TRBD1. Germline CDR1 reads DFQATT; CDR2 reads SNEGSKA (reference sequence). Trimming at V came to 5 bases and at J to 3 bases, leaving 9 bases not matched to a gene. This CDR3 contains 14 residues. CDR3 in DNA: TGCAGTGCTCTCCTGGACAGGACTTACACTGAAGCTTTCTTT. This translates into CSALLDRTYTEAFF.

The chain uses TRBV27 and TRBJ2-7; 9 nucleotides align to TRBD1. The CDR3 totals 18 residues. V shed 0 bases, J shed 0 bases, and the junction held 9 bases outside the gene matches. The germline gives CDR1 MNHEY, CDR2 SMNVEV (reference sequence). The CDR3 is CASSLSGQGPRDSYEQYF. The CDR3 DNA sequence: TGTGCCAGCAGTTTATCGGGACAGGGCCCTAGGGACTCCTACGAGCAGTACTTC.

V and J are TRBV20-1 and TRBJ2-1, with D perhaps TRBD1 or TRBD2 (5 bases each). Germline loops: CDR1 DFQATT, CDR2 SNEGSKA (reference sequence). The V end was cut by 6 bases, the J end by 7 bases, with 13 bases between. The CDR3 extends over 12 amino acids. CDR3 nucleotide sequence: TGCAGTGCCCGGGACCCGAGGAATGAGCAGTTCTTC. It encodes CSARDPRNEQFF.

This clonotype was counted between two and nine times. The chain uses TRBV20-1 and TRBJ2-1, with D hard to call. Trimming shortened V by 6 bases and J by 8 bases, and 14 bases separated the two germline ends. The CDR3 covers 12 residues. Germline V gives CDR1 DFQATT, CDR2 SNEGSKA (reference sequence). The CDR3 loop is CSANRAGDEQFF. For the CDR3, the DNA is TGCAGTGCAAACCGAGCAGGCGATGAGCAGTTCTTC.

This chain joins TRBV20-1 and TRBJ2-7, with TRBD2 matching 7 bases. Looked up from germline, CDR1 is DFQATT and CDR2 is SNEGSKA (reference sequence). The V gene end was trimmed by 2 bases and the J gene end by 0 bases; junction bases not matched to a gene: 4. CDR3 length: 14 amino acids. The CDR3 DNA sequence: TGCAGTGCTAGAACTAGCGAAAACTCCTACGAGCAGTACTTC. Residues: CSARTSENSYEQYF.

Ten or more counts support this clonotype. This sequence joins TRBV30 and TRBJ2-1, with D possibly TRBD2 on 6 matching bases. The CDR3 contains 15 residues. V lost 4 bases to trimming and J lost 7 bases, with 20 bases between them. Germline CDR1 reads GTSNPN; CDR2 reads SVGIG (reference sequence). The DNA of the CDR3 is TGTGCCTGGACTCCACGTGGGAGGTTGGGTAATGAGCAGTTCTTC. It specifies CAWTPRGRLGNEQFF.

This clonotype was counted a single time. V usage is TRBV11-2 and J usage is TRBJ1-4; tentatively, D is TRBD1 (5 bases). Germline V gene sequence: CDR1 SGHAT, CDR2 FQNNGV. The CDR3 is made up of 15 amino acids. Trimming stripped 6 bases from V and 6 bases from J, with 17 bases between. The CDR3 region has the DNA TGTGCCAGCAGAACCCTTGGGGGATTGGATGAAAAACTGTTTTTT. Protein product: CASRTLGGLDEKLFF.